These T cell receptor beta chains were read from a single sample in a study of cytomegalovirus exposure and HLA in healthy donors. Libraries were prepared by immunoSEQ multiplex PCR; TCRdb keeps only in-frame clonotypes and omits some of them. The table includes some 150,000 clones, roughly 83% detected once. Specimen: PBMCs. These TCRs come from a human donor in good health. CDR3s include the opening cysteine and the closing phenylalanine or tryptophan.

V: TRBV30
CDR3: CASEFGGGFRETQYF

V: TRBV27
CDR3: CASGLNLAGGIQYF

V: TRBV30
CDR3: CAWSGGDIEAFF

V: TRBV29-1
CDR3: CSDRFSGATYNEQFF

V: TRBV11-3
CDR3: CASSLGEGASFSGANVLTF

V: TRBV6-1
CDR3: CATKTDRGLRYEQYF

V: TRBV11-2
CDR3: CASSSPQEREFYNEQFF

V: TRBV5-4
CDR3: CASCWGTENYGYTF

V: TRBV19
CDR3: CASSKTGGSRSYEQYF

V: TRBV5-1
CDR3: CASSNPQGTGFIGGYTF

V: TRBV5-6
CDR3: CASSLAGGGNLGYEQYF